This is a list of T cell receptor beta chains from one sample in a study of beta chain features in type 1 diabetes. Data came from immunoSEQ multiplex PCR; TCRdb stores just in-frame clones and leaves some out. The sample shows under 800,000 clones, 15% of them seen only once. The sequencing input was naive CD4+ T cells from blood. These receptors were collected from a man between 18 and 35 years old in good health. The CDR3 runs from the conserved cysteine through the conserved F or W. D genes are given only for firm matches. The size field is filled for only some rows; it gives once, few, many or a size class.

-,TRBV19,few,TRBJ2-7,TGTGCCAGTAGTAGACCTCACGGGTCCTACGAGCAGTACTTC,CASSRPHGSYEQYF
-,TRBV29-1,few,TRBJ2-4,TGCAGCGTTGAAGGCAGGAAAAACATTCAGTACTTC,CSVEGRKNIQYF
-,TRBV7-2,few,TRBJ2-7,TGTGCCAGCAGTTCCCGGGTCTCCTACGAGCAGTACTTC,CASSSRVSYEQYF
-,TRBV18,-,TRBJ2-2,TGTGCCAGCTCACCAGGCCAGGCAGGGGCCACCGGGGAGCTGTTTTTT,CASSPGQAGATGELFF
-,TRBV28,-,TRBJ1-1,TGTGCCAGCAGGGACATAACACCGAACACTGAAGCTTTCTTT,CASRDITPNTEAFF
-,TRBV2,few,TRBJ1-5,TGTGCCAGCAGAGGGATGGGGGATCAGCCCCAGCATTTT,CASRGMGDQPQHF
-,TRBV5-6,-,TRBJ2-2,TGTGCCAGCAGTTTTAACACCGGGGAGCTGTTTTTT,CASSFNTGELFF
TRBD2,TRBV6-6,-,TRBJ2-5,TGTGCCAGCTGGAGGTCGGGGGGTCCAGAGACCCAGTACTTC,CASWRSGGPETQYF
TRBD1,TRBV4-2,few,TRBJ1-4,TGTGCCAGCAGCCAAGATCCGGGACAGGGGAATGAAAAACTGTTTTTT,CASSQDPGQGNEKLFF
-,TRBV29-1,-,TRBJ2-3,TGCAGCGTTGAAAACCGAAGCACAGATACGCAGTATTTT,CSVENRSTDTQYF
-,TRBV5-1,-,TRBJ2-1,TGCGCCAGCAGCGCGGGAAAGTCCTACAATGAGCAGTTCTTC,CASSAGKSYNEQFF
TRBD1,TRBV30,-,TRBJ1-1,TGTGCCTGGATTAGTCCCGGGACAGGGGTCGGTACTGAAGCTTTCTTT,CAWISPGTGVGTEAFF
-,TRBV28,-,TRBJ2-7,TGTGCCAGCGCTCACACCCGGCCAGCCTCCTACGAGCAGTACTTC,CASAHTRPASYEQYF
-,TRBV6-5,-,TRBJ1-2,TGTGCCAGCAGCACCAAAGGCCTCCCTCCCGATAGCTACACCTTC,CASSTKGLPPDSYTF
TRBD1,TRBV7-2,few,TRBJ1-6,TGTGCCAGCAGCTCCCAAAGGACAGGGAATTCACCCCTCCACTTT,CASSSQRTGNSPLHF
-,TRBV9,-,TRBJ2-7,TGTGCCAGCAGCGTAGTGGGATCGGCAAACGAGCAGTACTTC,CASSVVGSANEQYF
-,TRBV9,-,TRBJ1-2,TGTGCCAGCAGCGTAGGTACCGACCGGCCAGGGACCAACTATGGCTACACCTTC,CASSVGTDRPGTNYGYTF
-,TRBV28,-,TRBJ1-2,TGTGCCAGCTTCGGGATTAACTATGGCTACACCTTC,CASFGINYGYTF
-,TRBV15,few,TRBJ1-3,TGTGCCACCAGCAGAGATGGTCAGGGGTGGACTGGAAACACCATATATTTT,CATSRDGQGWTGNTIYF
-,TRBV9,-,TRBJ1-4,TGTGCCAGCAGCGTATCTACCGGAATGGCTAATGAAAAACTGTTTTTT,CASSVSTGMANEKLFF
-,TRBV25-1,-,TRBJ2-1,TGTGCCAGTCGGGGCAGGGACTCCTACAATGAGCAGTTCTTC,CASRGRDSYNEQFF
-,TRBV28,-,TRBJ2-5,TGTGCCAGCAGTTTAGTCCCCCAAAAGACCCAGTACTTC,CASSLVPQKTQYF
-,TRBV2,-,TRBJ2-3,TGTGCCACCAGCGCAGTGGGGGATACGCAGTATTTT,CATSAVGDTQYF